This T cell receptor (beta chain) stems from a study of identical twins. TCRdb passed the 5' RACE reads through MiXCR, listing each CDR3 protein once. The table lists 470,000 or so distinct CDR3 sequences, approximately 24% of them singletons. As for this clonotype: The antigen is not known.

The CDR3 has 12 residues. Trimming removed 5 bases at V and 0 bases at J, with 4 bases between. In germline, CDR1 is PRHDT, CDR2 FYEKMQ (reference sequence). Study results and caveats: Alpha sequences out of frame and shared by twins had excess low generation probability. Excess sharing by twins proved weaker in beta out-of-frame sequences.

The sample also formed part of further work on T cells expressing NK-cell markers. Turning to that study: Sequenced donors, eight in total, included seven who were HCMV-seropositive and one who was seronegative.

The source material was CD4+ T cells sorted from blood. The chain combines TRBV13 with TRBJ2-5; unclear D gene. This clonotype was obtained from a woman younger than 30 in good health. In DNA form, the CDR3 reads TGTGCCAGCAGCCCAGACCAAGAGACCCAGTACTTC. As protein: CASSPDQETQYF.